Below are 28 T cell receptor beta chains sequenced from a single sample in a study of Ad26.COV2.S vaccination and SARS-CoV-2 variants. Treatment reported: 15 to 20 received Ad26.COV2.S at low or high dose, single or two shots; roughly five received placebo; per-sample allocation not given. The samples were gathered on day 63 after the first injection of vaccine or placebo. Sequenced by immunoSEQ multiplex PCR; TCRdb stores in-frame clones only, minus some. The sample holds approximately 360,000 clones, 83% seen once. The sequencing used peripheral blood, collected in a trial of Ad26.COV2.S vaccine versus placebo. Receptors were obtained from a person aged 18-65 years who received the Ad26.COV2.S COVID-19 vaccine or a placebo.

As concerns this clone: This specimen includes other DNA sequences encoding the same CDR3. This chain connects TRBV27 to TRBJ2-1; D is possibly TRBD2 (5 bases). V was shortened by 0 bases and J by 0 bases, with 9 bases between the two germline ends. The germline V gene encodes CDR1 MNHEY and CDR2 SMNVEV (reference sequence). This CDR3 region has 16 residues. The CDR3 sequence is CASSLSPGSSYNEQFF. The CDR3 region has the DNA TGTGCCAGCAGTTTATCACCTGGGAGCTCCTACAATGAGCAGTTCTTC.

The rearrangement joins TRBV3-1 (or the pseudogene TRBV3-2) to TRBJ1-3, with unresolved D. V lost 5 bases to trimming and J lost 3 bases, with 11 bases between them. Germline V gene data show CDR1 as LGHDT and CDR2 as YNNKEL (reference sequence). This CDR3 contains 14 residues. DNA of the CDR3: TGTGCCAGCAGCACCCCCAAGGTTGGAAACACCATATATTTT. It encodes CASSTPKVGNTIYF.

The chain employs TRBV4-1 and TRBJ2-3; 7 bases match TRBD2. Looked up from germline, CDR1 is MGHRA and CDR2 is YSYEKL. The V and J ends lost 0 bases and 3 bases, in that order; junction bases with no gene match: 6. The CDR3 is made up of 16 amino acids. The DNA of the CDR3 is TGCGCCAGCAGCCAAGATGGAAGCGGGATTACAGATACGCAGTATTTT. This codes for CASSQDGSGITDTQYF.

This clone was recorded only once. V and J are TRBV24-1 and TRBJ2-1, with 7 bases fitting TRBD2. This CDR3 is 16 amino acids long. V lost 3 bases, J lost 5 bases, and 9 bases stayed unmatched. The germline V gene encodes CDR1 KGHDR and CDR2 SFDVKD. The CDR3 spells CATSDPGLEGNNEQFF. The CDR3 DNA is TGTGCCACCAGTGATCCTGGACTAGAAGGAAACAATGAGCAGTTCTTC.

This clone was seen just once. This chain joins TRBV19 and TRBJ1-2; a weak D match, TRBD1 (5 bases). The V gene's germline CDR1 is LNHDA and CDR2 SQIVND (reference sequence). This CDR3 spans 13 amino acids. The ends were cut back, 7 bases at V and 8 bases at J, with 17 bases in the middle. The CDR3 region has the DNA TGTGCCAGTATGGGTTGGCAGGGTGGAGGCTACACCTTC. Translation: CASMGWQGGGYTF.

The chain links TRBV29-1 to TRBJ1-2; D unclear. Trimming removed 3 bases from V and 4 bases from J, with 9 bases in between. In germline, CDR1 is SQVTM, CDR2 ANQGSEA. This CDR3 contains 12 residues. Written as DNA, the CDR3 is TGCAGCGTTGACCGGGCAGGCTATGGCTACACCTTC. Translation: CSVDRAGYGYTF.

This chain uses TRBV2 with TRBJ1-5, with 7 bases lining up with TRBD1. In germline, CDR1 is SNHLY, CDR2 FYNNEI. The J segment lost 4 bases and the V segment lost 7 bases, leaving 4 bases of the junction unmatched. This CDR3 is 13 amino acids long. The CDR3 loop reads CASTGQSNQPQHF. CDR3 bases: TGTGCCAGCACGGGACAGTCAAATCAGCCCCAGCATTTT.

J is TRBJ1-2 and V is TRBV6-5, with 7 bases lining up with TRBD1. Germline CDR1 is MNHEY and CDR2 is SVGAGI. Losses at the gene ends were 3 bases for V and 4 bases for J; bases not matched to a gene: 5. The CDR3 is 14 amino acids. CDR3 in DNA: TGTGCCAGCAGTTATGAGGGGGCGCGCTATGGCTACACCTTC. Protein product: CASSYEGARYGYTF.

The chain uses TRBV11-2 and TRBJ1-1, with D possibly being TRBD1 (6 bases). CDR1 is SGHAT and CDR2 is FQNNGV in the germline V gene. The CDR3 consists of 16 residues. Between the trimmed V and J ends, which lost 1 base and 1 base, there was a span of 13 bases. CDR3 region: CASSLGYGTPNTEAFF. CDR3 coding DNA: TGTGCCAGCAGCTTAGGGTATGGGACACCGAACACTGAAGCTTTCTTT.

This chain joins TRBV29-1 and TRBJ1-1; 8 nucleotides match TRBD1. Germline V lookup: CDR1 SQVTM, CDR2 ANQGSEA. V was clipped by 6 bases and J by 1 base; unmatched bases: 4. CDR3 length equals 13 residues. The CDR3 DNA is TGCAGCGTCTCGGGACAGGAGAACACTGAAGCTTTCTTT. Protein sequence: CSVSGQENTEAFF. Full variable domain (rest looked up from reference TRBV29-1 and TRBJ1-1): SAVISQKPSRDICQRGTSLTIQCQVDSQVTMMFWYRQQPGQSLTLIATANQGSEATYESGFVIDKFPISRPNLTFSTLTVSNMSPEDSSIYLCSVSGQENTEAFFGQGTRLTVV.

The CDR3 DNA reads TGTGCCAGCTCCCCGCGGAACACCGGGGAGCTGTTTTTT. It yields the protein CASSPRNTGELFF. The genes are TRBV18 and TRBJ2-2; no firm D call. Between the trimmed V and J ends, which lost 6 bases and 1 base, there was a span of 6 bases. Germline CDR1 KGHSH, CDR2 LQKENI. The CDR3 has 13 amino acids.

The V gene is TRBV6-4, the J gene TRBJ2-3; D may be TRBD2 (5 bases). The germline V and J ends were trimmed by 5 bases and 7 bases, with 13 bases remaining between them. This CDR3 comprises 13 residues. Germline lookup yields CDR1 MRHNA and CDR2 SNTAGT. The CDR3 loop is CASSRDFRNTQYF. The CDR3, as DNA: TGTGCCAGCAGTCGGGATTTCAGGAATACGCAGTATTTT.

For this clone: This CDR3 is also generated by other DNA sequences in the sample. The chain is built from TRBV30 and TRBJ1-1, with D hard to call. Germline V lookup: CDR1 GTSNPN, CDR2 SVGIG (reference sequence). Trimming took off 3 bases at V and 0 bases at J, with 8 bases between the two ends. The CDR3 covers 13 residues. The CDR3: CAWSTGMNTEAFF. The DNA for the CDR3 is TGTGCCTGGAGCACGGGTATGAACACTGAAGCTTTCTTT.

The chain couples TRBV5-4 to TRBJ2-4; 9 positions agree with TRBD2. Germline CDR1 reads SGHNT; CDR2 reads YYREEE (reference sequence). V trimming: 2 bases; J trimming: 2 bases; junction bases outside the gene matches: 5. This CDR3 has 16 residues. The CDR3 coding sequence is TGTGCCAGCAGCTTCGGCGGGGGGGATCCCAAAAACATTCAGTACTTC. This translates into CASSFGGGDPKNIQYF.

This chain uses TRBV6-5 with TRBJ1-4; TRBD1 might be the D (5 bases). This CDR3 contains 15 residues. V was clipped by 6 bases and J by 8 bases, with 19 bases between them. Germline V lookup: CDR1 MNHEY, CDR2 SVGAGI. This CDR3 reads CASSTGYGGGEKLFF. In DNA form, the CDR3 reads TGTGCCAGCAGCACGGGGTATGGGGGAGGCGAAAAACTGTTTTTT.

The chain carries TRBV4-3 and TRBJ1-2; 11 nucleotides line up with TRBD1. Trimming took 3 bases from V and 4 from J; bases not matched to a gene: 4. Germline CDR1 reads LGHNA; CDR2 reads YSLEER. The CDR3 runs 15 residues. CDR3 DNA sequence: TGCGCCAGCAGCCAGTCCGGGACAGGGGGCTATGGCTACACCTTC. The encoded protein is CASSQSGTGGYGYTF.

This chain connects TRBV5-6 to TRBJ2-2; weak D call: TRBD2 (6 bases). This CDR3 comprises 15 residues. The germline gives CDR1 SGHDT, CDR2 YYEEEE. Trimming took off 6 bases at V and 6 bases at J, with 18 bases between the two ends. DNA for the CDR3: TGTGCCAGCACCCGTTATCGGGAGCGACCCGGGGAGCTGTTTTTT. This sequence encodes CASTRYRERPGELFF.

The rearrangement joins TRBV24-1 to TRBJ1-5; weak D call: TRBD1 (5 bases). This CDR3 spans 14 amino acids. Germline loops: CDR1 KGHDR, CDR2 SFDVKD. With 2 bases removed from V and 8 bases from J, the gap between germline ends came to 12 bases. CDR3 nucleotides: TGTGCCACCAGTGATTCCGGGGGGGGAGAGCCCCAGCATTTT. This gives the protein CATSDSGGGEPQHF.

The chain combines TRBV7-3 with TRBJ2-7, with 11 bases aligning to TRBD2. The CDR3 loop spans 15 amino acids. Per germline, CDR1 SGHTA and CDR2 FQGTGA. V gave up 5 bases and J gave up 6 bases; unmatched junction bases: 9. CDR3 sequence: CASSPIAGGPGEQYF. CDR3 in DNA: TGTGCCAGCAGCCCGATAGCGGGAGGGCCGGGCGAGCAGTACTTC.

The chain employs TRBV2 and TRBJ2-3; 8 bases map to TRBD1. The CDR3 is made up of 14 amino acids. Germline V gene data show CDR1 as SNHLY and CDR2 as FYNNEI. Trimming removed 6 bases from V and 7 bases from J; junction bases left unmatched: 9. CDR3 in amino acids: CASRGQETRYTQYF. The CDR3 coding sequence is TGTGCCAGCAGGGGACAGGAGACCAGGTATACGCAGTATTTT. Variable domain in full (rest from reference TRBV2 and TRBJ2-3): EPEVTQTPSHQVTQMGQEVILRCVPISNHLYFYWYRQILGQKVEFLVSFYNNEISEKSEIFDDQFSVERPDGSNFTLKIRSTKLEDSAMYFCASRGQETRYTQYFGPGTRLTVL.

This clone was counted once. This chain joins TRBV30 and TRBJ2-6, with a possible D match to TRBD2 (5 bases). This CDR3 is built from 15 residues. Germline CDR1 reads GTSNPN; CDR2 reads SVGIG (reference sequence). The ends were cut back, 4 bases at V and 2 bases at J, with 12 bases in the middle. CDR3 residues: CAWTRLGAGANVLTF. DNA of the CDR3: TGTGCCTGGACCCGCCTCGGGGCTGGGGCCAACGTCCTGACTTTC. Supplemented by reference TRBV30 and TRBJ2-6, the full variable domain reads SQTIHQWPATLVQPVGSPLSLECTVEGTSNPNLYWYRQAAGRGLQLLFYSVGIGQISSEVPQNLSASRPQDRQFILSSKKLLLSDSGFYLCAWTRLGAGANVLTFGAGSRLTVL.

The chain has TRBV15 and TRBJ2-5; the D gene is possibly TRBD1 (5 bases). Trimming stripped 1 base from V and 3 bases from J, with 6 bases between. Germline V gives CDR1 LNHNV, CDR2 YYDKDF (reference sequence). This CDR3 has 13 residues. CDR3 loop: CATSRAREETQYF. CDR3 bases: TGTGCCACCAGCAGAGCCAGGGAAGAGACCCAGTACTTC.

V is TRBV27 and J is TRBJ1-2; D is unresolved. The germline gives CDR1 MNHEY, CDR2 SMNVEV (reference sequence). V was trimmed by 6 bases and J by 9 bases, leaving 20 bases between them. The CDR3 has 14 amino acids. The DNA of the CDR3 is TGTGCCAGCAGGACCCCAGAGGAACGGTCCCGCTACACCTTC. This encodes CASRTPEERSRYTF.

This chain joins TRBV5-1 and TRBJ2-7, with TRBD2 identical over 9 bases. J was trimmed by 5 bases and V by 3 bases; bases with no gene match: 12. This CDR3 is 16 amino acids long. The germline V gene encodes CDR1 SGHRS and CDR2 YFSETQ. The CDR3 DNA reads as TGCGCCAGCAGCTCACCCTATAGCGGGAGATCTAACGAGCAGTACTTC. Protein product: CASSSPYSGRSNEQYF.

This clone came up once. The chain joins TRBV11-3 to TRBJ2-7; 10 bases agree with TRBD2. J lost 6 bases, V lost 3 bases, and 11 bases had no gene match. CDR1 is SGHNT and CDR2 is YENEEA in the germline V gene. The CDR3 extends over 16 amino acids. The CDR3 loop is CASSFTLTSGSGEQYF. In nucleotides, the CDR3 is TGTGCCAGCAGCTTTACTTTGACTAGCGGGTCGGGCGAGCAGTACTTC.

The rearrangement uses TRBV19 and TRBJ1-4, with D perhaps TRBD1 (5 bases). The length of the CDR3 is 16 residues. V dropped 5 bases and J dropped 7 bases, with 20 bases sitting between them. Germline assignment: CDR1 LNHDA and CDR2 SQIVND (reference sequence). Here the CDR3 DNA reads TGTGCCAGTAGTTCGTTACCGGGACTTGGCCGTGAAAAACTGTTTTTT. It is translated as CASSSLPGLGREKLFF.

V and J are TRBV5-6 and TRBJ2-7; D gene unclear. CDR1 SGHDT and CDR2 YYEEEE come from the germline V gene. The V gene lost 1 base and the J gene lost 2 bases, with 10 bases spanning the gap. This CDR3 is built from 14 residues. In DNA, the CDR3 is TGTGCCAGCAGCTTGTGGAGCGCTACCTACGAGCAGTACTTC. Residues: CASSLWSATYEQYF.

This clone has at least ten counts. The genes are TRBV5-1 and TRBJ1-1, with 11 bases identical to TRBD1. This CDR3 has 16 amino acids. Germline V gives CDR1 SGHRS, CDR2 YFSETQ. With V trimmed by 4 bases and J by 4 bases, 9 bases remained unmatched. CDR3 loop: CASSPLEGQGVTEAFF. CDR3 bases: TGCGCCAGCAGCCCTTTGGAGGGACAGGGGGTCACTGAAGCTTTCTTT.